This T cell receptor beta chain originates from a study of human T cells and chemical hapten exposure. Regarding time point: pre-sensitization, week 0. The sample's treatment: therapeutic diphenylcyclopropenone sensitization with weekly scalp DPC. The drawing of blood occurred before each patch test was applied. Points from the study as a whole: The immune response of these alopecia patients might not match healthy individuals'. Following DPC sensitization, TCRs present above 1 in 1000 frequency showed no change.

Within the library, unique molecular identifiers were attached to each individual cDNA molecule. MiXCR, run by TCRdb on the RACE reads, gives a single entry per CDR3 protein. This table holds roughly 40,000 distinct CDR3 sequences, over 10% found once. CDR1 is MDHEN and CDR2 is SYDVKM in the germline V gene. Trimming removed 11 bases from V and 2 bases from J, with 16 bases in between. The length of the CDR3 is 13 residues. On this clonotype itself: What it recognizes is unknown.

The chain employs TRBV28 and TRBJ2-7, with D hard to call. The specimen was whole blood, collected in connection with sensitization to the hapten diphenylcyclopropenone (DPC). The clonotype originates from a woman in her twenties or thirties with alopecia areata. Some clones in this sample may be carry-over from other donors' samples. CDR3 region: CALRAALTYEQYF. The CDR3 coding sequence is TGTGCCCTCCGGGCGGCCTTAACCTACGAGCAGTACTTC.